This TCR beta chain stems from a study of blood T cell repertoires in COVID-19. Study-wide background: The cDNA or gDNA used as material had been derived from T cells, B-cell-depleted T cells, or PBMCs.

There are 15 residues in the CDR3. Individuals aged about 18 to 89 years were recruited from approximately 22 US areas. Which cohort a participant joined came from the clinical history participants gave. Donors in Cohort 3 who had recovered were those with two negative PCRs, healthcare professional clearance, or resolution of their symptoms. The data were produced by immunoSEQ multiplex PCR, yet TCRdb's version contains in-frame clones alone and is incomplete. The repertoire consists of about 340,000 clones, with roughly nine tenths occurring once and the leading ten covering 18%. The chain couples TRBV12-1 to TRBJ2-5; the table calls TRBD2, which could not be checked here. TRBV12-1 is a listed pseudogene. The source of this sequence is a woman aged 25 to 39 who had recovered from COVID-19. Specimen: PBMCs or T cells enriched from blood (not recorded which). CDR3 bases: TGTGCCAGCAGCTTTAGGCTAGCGGGGGAAGAGACCCAGTACTTC. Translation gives CASSFRLAGEETQYF.